This section outlines one T cell receptor (beta chain) sequence together with its context. The sample is drawn from a study of blood T cell repertoires in COVID-19. In the study overall: Acute and convalescent COVID-19 samples came from the United States, Italy and Spain. Sample material is recorded as cDNA or gDNA derived from T cells, B-cell-depleted T cells, or PBMCs.

This CDR3 is 16 amino acids long. Germline CDR1 LNHDA, CDR2 SQIVND (reference sequence). The trim removed 4 bases at V and 5 bases at J, leaving 13 bases unmatched. In the original analysis: Nucleated cell counts were estimated from reference gene primer amplification. The data were produced by immunoSEQ multiplex PCR, yet TCRdb's version contains in-frame clones alone and is incomplete. The V and J calls and the clone size are those of that table, but D and trimming were determined from the DNA. The table shows a few hundred thousand clones, with more than 85% occurring only once. The TCR comes from a human donor in a cohort sampled during active COVID-19. The sequenced material came from peripheral blood. The rearrangement links TRBV19 to TRBJ2-7; TRBD1 aligns across 8 bases. The CDR3 spells CASSRLSTGDVDEQYF. In nucleotides, the CDR3 is TGTGCCAGTAGTAGGCTTTCGACAGGGGACGTCGACGAGCAGTACTTC.